Shown below are 25 T cell receptor beta chains from a single sample sequenced in a study of T cell responses to AZD1222 COVID-19 vaccine. The data were produced by immunoSEQ multiplex PCR, yet TCRdb's version contains in-frame clones alone and is incomplete. The sample holds around 100,000 clones, roughly 86% seen once. The input for sequencing was peripheral blood, taken on day 0 of MenACWY control vaccination. Receptor source: an adult in good health.

The rearrangement joins TRBV3-1 (or the pseudogene TRBV3-2) to TRBJ2-1; D is perhaps TRBD1 or TRBD2 (5 bases each). V lost 4 bases, J lost 0 bases, and 16 bases lay in between. This CDR3 is 17 amino acids long. Germline CDR1 LGHDT, CDR2 YNNKEL (reference sequence). CDR3 amino acids: CASSLLVGASSYNEQFF. The CDR3 nucleotides read TGTGCCAGCAGCCTACTAGTAGGGGCGAGCTCCTACAATGAGCAGTTCTTC.

This clone came up once. Here the CDR3 reads CASSTSNRGNEQFF. CDR3 DNA: TGTGCCAGCAGTACCTCCAACAGGGGCAATGAGCAGTTCTTC. The chain has TRBV6-5 and TRBJ2-1; TRBD1 matches at 7 bases. Germline V CDR1 and CDR2: MNHEY, SVGAGI. This CDR3 is built from 14 residues. Germline trimming cut 5 bases from V and 6 bases from J; bases unmatched to any gene: 7.

This sequence joins TRBV7-9 and TRBJ1-1; no clear D. CDR3 length: 14 residues. V lost 2 bases and J 5 bases, leaving 12 bases between the germline ends. The germline V gene encodes CDR1 SEHNR and CDR2 FQNEAQ (reference sequence). The CDR3 region is CASSLRPLDTEAFF. CDR3 DNA: TGTGCCAGCAGCTTACGGCCCCTAGATACTGAAGCTTTCTTT. Based on the CDR3 plus reference TRBV7-9 and TRBJ1-1, the full variable domain is DTGVSQNPRHKITKRGQNVTFRCDPISEHNRLYWYRQTLGQGPEFLTYFQNEAQLEKSRLLSDRFSAERPKGSFSTLEIQRTEQGDSAMYLCASSLRPLDTEAFFGQGTRLTVV.

The V call is TRBV10-2, the J call TRBJ2-1, with TRBD2 matching over 8 bases. V lost 9 bases to trimming and J lost 5 bases; unmatched junction nucleotides: 3. The CDR3 runs 12 residues. Germline loops: CDR1 WSHSY, CDR2 SAAADI. In DNA form, the CDR3 reads TGCGCCAGTGGACTAGCCAACAATGAGCAGTTCTTC. Its protein product is CASGLANNEQFF.

The rearrangement links TRBV10-3 to TRBJ2-7, with a weak D call TRBD1 (5 bases). The CDR3 loop spans 12 amino acids. V was cut by 10 bases and J by 5 bases, with 15 bases left in between. Germline V gives CDR1 ENHRY, CDR2 SYGVKD. This chain's CDR3 is CATAPQGHEQYF. The CDR3 nucleotides are TGTGCCACTGCCCCCCAGGGTCACGAGCAGTACTTC.

This clone was counted once. The rearrangement joins TRBV18 to TRBJ2-2; a possible D gene is TRBD1 (5 bases). Germline V CDR1 and CDR2: KGHSH, LQKENI. Trimming took off 6 bases at V and 7 bases at J, with 15 bases between the two ends. The CDR3 contains 14 residues. The CDR3 coding sequence is TGTGCCAGCTCGACGGTAGGGGCGGACGGGGAGCTGTTTTTT. Residues: CASSTVGADGELFF. The variable domain in full, completed from reference TRBV18 and TRBJ2-2, reads NAGVMQNPRHLVRRRGQEARLRCSPMKGHSHVYWYRQLPEEGLKFMVYLQKENIIDESGMPKERFSAEFPKEGPSILRIQQVVRGDSAAYFCASSTVGADGELFFGEGSRLTVL.

The chain links TRBV28 to TRBJ1-4; D is perhaps TRBD1 (6 bases). Trimming took off 8 bases at V and 13 bases at J, with 14 bases between the two ends. Germline V gene sequence: CDR1 MDHEN, CDR2 SYDVKM. The CDR3 spans 11 residues. DNA of the CDR3: TGTGCCAGCTCGAGGGGGGGAGGACTGTTTTTT. Residues: CASSRGGGLFF.

This rearrangement joins TRBV12-3 or TRBV12-4 to TRBJ2-2; a weak D match, TRBD2 (5 bases). This CDR3 is built from 12 residues. V was shortened by 5 bases and J by 4 bases, with 5 bases between the two germline ends. In DNA form, the CDR3 reads TGTGCCAGCAGTGGAGGCACCGGGGAGCTGTTTTTT. Translating it yields CASSGGTGELFF.

The V call is TRBV3-1 (or the pseudogene TRBV3-2), the J call TRBJ2-7, with 9 bases that match TRBD2. V shed 0 bases, J shed 7 bases, and the junction held 7 bases outside the gene matches. The CDR3 consists of 15 residues. The germline CDR1 and CDR2 sequences are LGHDT and YNNKEL (reference sequence). The CDR3: CASSQEASGRREQYF. The CDR3 DNA follows: TGTGCCAGCAGCCAAGAGGCCAGCGGGAGGAGAGAGCAGTACTTC.

The chain couples TRBV11-1 to TRBJ2-3; 7 positions match TRBD1. This CDR3 spans 16 amino acids. Germline CDR1 and CDR2: SGHAT and FQDESV (reference sequence). J lost 0 bases, V lost 5 bases, and 8 bases had no gene match. Here the CDR3 reads CASSGTGTVSTDTQYF. The CDR3 DNA follows: TGTGCCAGCAGCGGGACCGGGACAGTTAGCACAGATACGCAGTATTTT. Complete variable domain (other parts from reference TRBV11-1 and TRBJ2-3): EAEVAQSPRYKITEKSQAVAFWCDPISGHATLYWYRQILGQGPELLVQFQDESVVDDSQLPKDRFSAERLKGVDSTLKIQPAELGDSAMYLCASSGTGTVSTDTQYFGPGTRLTVL.

The chain has TRBV4-3 and TRBJ1-1; the D is unclear. Germline loops: CDR1 LGHNA, CDR2 YSLEER. The germline V and J ends were trimmed by 1 base and 1 base, with 7 bases remaining between them. The CDR3 runs to 14 residues. CDR3 sequence: CASSQGTWNTEAFF. The CDR3 nucleotides read TGCGCCAGCAGCCAAGGTACGTGGAACACTGAAGCTTTCTTT.

The gene calls are TRBV9 and TRBJ1-1, with D tentatively TRBD1 (6 bases). Germline V gives CDR1 SGDLS, CDR2 YYNGEE. Trimming took off 3 bases at V and 5 bases at J, with 14 bases between the two ends. The CDR3 consists of 14 residues. DNA of the CDR3: TGTGCCAGCAGCGCCCAGGGGATGAGGACTGAAGCTTTCTTT. As protein: CASSAQGMRTEAFF.

The chain joins TRBV27 to TRBJ1-5; TRBD1 matches 9 bases. The trim removed 5 bases at V and 3 bases at J, leaving 5 bases unmatched. Germline-derived CDR1 and CDR2 are MNHEY and SMNVEV (reference sequence). CDR3 size: 15 residues. CDR3 protein: CASSPDRGNNQPQHF. In DNA form, the CDR3 reads TGTGCCAGCAGTCCGGACAGGGGTAACAATCAGCCCCAGCATTTT.

This rearrangement joins TRBV3-1 (or the pseudogene TRBV3-2) to TRBJ2-2, with TRBD2 identical over 7 bases. V lost 5 bases to trimming and J lost 5 bases; unmatched junction nucleotides: 2. This CDR3 spans 13 amino acids. Germline CDR1 LGHDT, CDR2 YNNKEL (reference sequence). DNA for the CDR3: TGTGCCAGCAGCTGGGGGGGAACCGGGGAGCTGTTTTTT. Translation: CASSWGGTGELFF.

This chain links TRBV19 with TRBJ1-4; TRBD1 is a possible D gene (5 bases). This CDR3 region has 16 residues. Trimming left V 2 bases short and J 4 bases short, with 14 bases between. Germline CDR1 and CDR2: LNHDA and SQIVND (reference sequence). The CDR3 sequence: CASSIRPGDGNEKLFF. The CDR3 region has the DNA TGTGCCAGTAGTATACGTCCTGGGGACGGTAATGAAAAACTGTTTTTT.

The chain employs TRBV27 and TRBJ1-5; D gene uncertain. This CDR3 comprises 13 residues. Per germline, CDR1 MNHEY and CDR2 SMNVEV (reference sequence). V was shortened by 4 bases and J by 7 bases, with 11 bases between the two germline ends. CDR3 coding DNA: TGTGCCAGCAGTTCGTCGTCGGAGCAGCCCCAGCATTTT. As protein: CASSSSSEQPQHF.

This chain connects TRBV7-2 to TRBJ2-7; D is ambiguous. CDR1 is SGHTA and CDR2 is FQGNSA in the germline V gene. With 1 base removed from V and 2 bases from J, the gap between germline ends came to 9 bases. The CDR3 is made up of 14 amino acids. The CDR3 coding sequence is TGTGCCAGCAGCTTAGGTCTAGGGACCTACGAGCAGTACTTC. This codes for CASSLGLGTYEQYF.

The chain carries TRBV7-2 and TRBJ1-5; D is unclear. Germline V gene sequence: CDR1 SGHTA, CDR2 FQGNSA. V was cut by 1 base and J by 7 bases, with 8 bases left in between. CDR3 length: 13 residues. This CDR3 is CASSLVVGQPQHF. DNA of the CDR3: TGTGCCAGCAGCTTAGTCGTAGGGCAGCCCCAGCATTTT.

In this sample, this clone turned up once. The chain carries TRBV5-6 and TRBJ2-3, with TRBD2 identical over 7 bases. The germline gives CDR1 SGHDT, CDR2 YYEEEE. The CDR3 totals 13 residues. V lost 4 bases and J lost 5; bases outside the gene matches: 4. DNA of the CDR3: TGTGCCAGCAGCCCCCCGGGGGGAGATACGCAGTATTTT. This translates into CASSPPGGDTQYF.

The J gene is TRBJ1-6, the V gene TRBV5-1; 7 positions agree with TRBD1. Germline CDR1 SGHRS, CDR2 YFSETQ. V lost 2 bases, J lost 8 bases, and 1 base stayed unmatched. The CDR3 runs 13 residues. The CDR3 reads CASSFQGDSPLHF. CDR3 sequence (DNA): TGCGCCAGCAGCTTCCAGGGGGATTCACCCCTCCACTTT.

The V call is TRBV30, the J call TRBJ1-2; 7 nucleotides agree with TRBD1. The V segment lost 8 bases and the J segment 3 bases; nucleotides outside the gene matches: 6. The germline V gene has CDR1 GTSNPN and CDR2 SVGIG (reference sequence). The CDR3 totals 12 residues. CDR3 loop: CAGTGDDYGYTF. The CDR3 region has the DNA TGTGCCGGTACAGGGGATGACTATGGCTACACCTTC.

This chain links TRBV19 with TRBJ1-5, with D perhaps matching TRBD1 (6 bases). V was clipped by 0 bases and J by 6 bases, with 12 bases between them. The CDR3 extends over 15 amino acids. Germline-derived CDR1 and CDR2 are LNHDA and SQIVND (reference sequence). The CDR3: CASSIDGRGSQPQHF. The CDR3 DNA reads as TGTGCCAGTAGTATAGACGGCAGGGGATCTCAGCCCCAGCATTTT.

J is TRBJ2-4 and V is TRBV12-3 or TRBV12-4; D unclear. The ends were cut back, 7 bases at V and 5 bases at J, with 12 bases in the middle. This CDR3 has 13 residues. The DNA of the CDR3 is TGTGCCAGCAAGCACCCCGTAGAAAACATTCAGTACTTC. Its translation is CASKHPVENIQYF.

This clone appeared a single time. The rearrangement joins TRBV7-3 to TRBJ2-2; 7 bases align to TRBD2. J gave up 1 base and V 2 bases, and 4 bases lay outside the gene matches. Germline CDR1 reads SGHTA; CDR2 reads FQGTGA. The CDR3 is 16 residues long. The CDR3 DNA reads as TGTGCCAGCAGCTTACATTCGGGAGGGAACACCGGGGAGCTGTTTTTT. It codes for CASSLHSGGNTGELFF.

The chain combines TRBV21-1 with TRBJ1-3; the table names TRBD1, a call not compared with the DNA. TRBV21-1 is listed as a pseudogene. The CDR3 extends over 17 amino acids. The CDR3 DNA reads TGTGCCAGCAGCCCCCGGAGAGGACAGAGCTCTGGAAACACCATATATTTT. Amino acid sequence: CASSPRRGQSSGNTIYF.